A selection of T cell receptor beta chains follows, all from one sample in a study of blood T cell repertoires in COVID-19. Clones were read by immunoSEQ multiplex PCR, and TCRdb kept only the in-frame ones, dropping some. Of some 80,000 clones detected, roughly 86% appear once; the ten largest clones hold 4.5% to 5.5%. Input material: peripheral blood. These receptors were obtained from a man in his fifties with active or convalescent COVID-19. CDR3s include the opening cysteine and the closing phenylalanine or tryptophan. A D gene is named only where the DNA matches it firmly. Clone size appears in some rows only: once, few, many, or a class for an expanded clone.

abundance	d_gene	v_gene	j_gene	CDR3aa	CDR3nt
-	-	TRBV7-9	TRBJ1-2	CASSPRRQSGYTF	TGTGCCAGCAGCCCCCGGAGGCAGTCGGGCTACACCTTC
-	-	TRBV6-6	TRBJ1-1	CASSYSRGMNTEAFF	TGTGCCAGCAGTTACTCGAGAGGCATGAACACTGAAGCTTTCTTT
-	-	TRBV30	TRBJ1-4	CAWGVRTANNEKLFF	TGTGCCTGGGGTGTACGGACAGCTAATAATGAAAAACTGTTTTTT
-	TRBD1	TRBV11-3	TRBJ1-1	CASSLGQGDTEAFF	TGTGCCAGCAGCTTGGGCCAGGGGGACACTGAAGCTTTCTTT
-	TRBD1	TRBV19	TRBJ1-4	CASSIGFGQGNEKLFF	TGTGCCAGTAGTATAGGATTCGGACAGGGGAATGAAAAACTGTTTTTT
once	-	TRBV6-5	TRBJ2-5	CASSRDTQETQYF	TGTGCCAGCTCTCGGGACACCCAAGAGACCCAGTACTTC
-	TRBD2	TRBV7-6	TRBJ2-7	CASSLGSASGVGYEQYF	TGTGCCAGCAGCTTAGGGTCGGCTAGCGGGGTAGGTTACGAGCAGTACTTC
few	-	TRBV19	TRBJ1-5	CASTGRWDQPQHF	TGTGCCAGCACCGGGAGGTGGGATCAGCCCCAGCATTTT
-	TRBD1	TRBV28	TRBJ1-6	CASTPGTGGSPLHF	TGTGCCAGCACCCCCGGGACAGGGGGCTCACCCCTCCACTTT
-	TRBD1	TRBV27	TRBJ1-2	CASSGQGGNGYTF	TGTGCCAGCAGTGGACAGGGGGGTAATGGCTACACCTTC
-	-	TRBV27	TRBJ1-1	CASSLISIGTEAFF	TGTGCCAGCAGTTTAATTTCTATCGGGACTGAAGCTTTCTTT
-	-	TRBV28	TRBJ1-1	CASSPSSEENEAFF	TGTGCCAGCAGTCCTAGCTCCGAGGAGAATGAAGCTTTCTTT
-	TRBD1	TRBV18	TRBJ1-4	CASSAGQGPRRVATNEKLFF	TGTGCCAGCTCCGCGGGACAGGGCCCACGAAGGGTAGCCACTAATGAAAAACTGTTTTTT
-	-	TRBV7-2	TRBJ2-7	CASSLEAVVSYEQYF	TGTGCCAGCAGCTTAGAGGCGGTGGTCTCCTACGAGCAGTACTTC
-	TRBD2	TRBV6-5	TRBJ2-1	CASARGEPYNEQFF	TGTGCCAGCGCCCGGGGGGAACCCTACAATGAGCAGTTCTTC
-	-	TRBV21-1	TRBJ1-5	CASSKAQDRVSNQPQHF	TGTGCCAGCAGCAAAGCGCAAGACAGGGTAAGCAATCAGCCCCAGCATTTT
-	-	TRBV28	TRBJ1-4	CASTVRGEKLFF	TGTGCCAGCACTGTCCGAGGGGAAAAACTGTTTTTT
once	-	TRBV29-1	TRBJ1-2	CITGGGGAEGYTF	TGCATCACTGGCGGGGGAGGGGCGGAAGGCTACACCTTC
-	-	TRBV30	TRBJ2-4	CAWSGRAKNIQYF	TGTGCCTGGAGTGGCAGGGCCAAAAACATTCAGTACTTC
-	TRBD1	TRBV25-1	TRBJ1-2	CASSVGQAPYGYTF	TGTGCCAGCAGTGTGGGACAGGCCCCCTATGGCTACACCTTC
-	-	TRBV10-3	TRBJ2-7	CAISEEILGQYF	TGTGCCATCAGTGAGGAGATACTAGGGCAGTACTTC
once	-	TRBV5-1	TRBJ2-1	CASSLSSTEQFF	TGCGCCAGCAGCCTCTCTAGCACTGAGCAGTTCTTC
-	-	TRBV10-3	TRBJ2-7	CAGGRDNYEQYF	TGTGCCGGGGGCCGGGACAACTACGAGCAGTACTTC
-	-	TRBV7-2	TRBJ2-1	CASSSHPEGGEQFF	TGTGCCAGCAGCTCCCATCCAGAGGGAGGTGAGCAGTTCTTC
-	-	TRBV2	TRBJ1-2	CATRRAGFLYGYTF	TGTGCCACCCGTCGGGCAGGGTTCCTTTATGGCTACACCTTC
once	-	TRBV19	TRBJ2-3	CASRLTANTDTQYF	TGTGCCAGTAGGCTGACAGCGAACACAGATACGCAGTATTTT
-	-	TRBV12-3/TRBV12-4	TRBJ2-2	CASSRTAGELFF	TGTGCCAGCAGTCGGACTGCCGGGGAGCTGTTTTTT
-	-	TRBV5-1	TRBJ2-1	CASRFVGGPYNEQFF	TGCGCCAGCAGGTTCGTGGGGGGGCCTTACAATGAGCAGTTCTTC
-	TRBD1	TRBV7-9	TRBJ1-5	CASSSTGNGPQHF	TGTGCCAGCAGCTCGACAGGGAACGGGCCCCAGCATTTT
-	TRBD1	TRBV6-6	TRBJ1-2	CASSYSGQGARGYTF	TGTGCCAGCAGTTACTCGGGGCAGGGGGCGAGGGGCTACACCTTC
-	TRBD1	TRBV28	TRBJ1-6	CASNTPGQAYSLHF	TGTGCCAGCAACACCCCGGGACAGGCGTACTCCCTCCACTTT
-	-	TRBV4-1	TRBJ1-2	CASSQDQGSVYGYTF	TGCGCCAGCAGCCAAGATCAGGGATCCGTCTATGGCTACACCTTC
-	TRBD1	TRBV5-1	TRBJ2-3	CASSLGDRETDTQYF	TGCGCCAGCAGCTTAGGGGACAGGGAAACAGATACGCAGTATTTT
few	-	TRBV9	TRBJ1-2	CASSARDGYTF	TGTGCCAGCAGCGCCAGGGATGGCTACACCTTC
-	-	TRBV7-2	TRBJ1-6	CASSLESGVGNSPLHF	TGTGCCAGCAGCTTAGAATCCGGGGTGGGAAATTCACCCCTCCACTTT
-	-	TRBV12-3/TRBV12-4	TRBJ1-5	CASSPTDQPQHF	TGTGCCAGCAGCCCGACTGATCAGCCCCAGCATTTT
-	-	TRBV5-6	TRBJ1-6	CASSGGNNSPLHF	TGTGCCAGCAGCGGCGGGAATAATTCACCCCTCCACTTT
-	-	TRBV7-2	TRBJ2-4	CASSQAGNIQYF	TGTGCCAGCAGCCAAGCGGGTAATATTCAGTACTTC
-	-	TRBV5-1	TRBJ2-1	CASAYEQFF	TGCGCCAGTGCGTACGAGCAGTTCTTC
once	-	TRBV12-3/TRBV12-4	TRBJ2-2	CASKETGELFF	TGTGCCAGCAAGGAGACCGGGGAGCTGTTTTTT
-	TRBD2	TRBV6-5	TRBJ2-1	CASSRTSRYNEQFF	TGTGCCAGCAGCCGGACTAGCCGATACAATGAGCAGTTCTTC
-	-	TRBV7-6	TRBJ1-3	CASSLEGRGGNTIYF	TGTGCCAGCAGCTTAGAGGGCAGGGGTGGAAACACCATATATTTT
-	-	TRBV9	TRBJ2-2	CASSVSGENTGELFF	TGTGCCAGCAGCGTGTCCGGGGAGAACACCGGGGAGCTGTTTTTT
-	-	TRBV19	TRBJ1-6	CASSIESSGRDSPLHF	TGTGCCAGTAGTATAGAGAGCTCGGGCAGGGATTCACCCCTCCACTTT
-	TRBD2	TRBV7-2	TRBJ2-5	CASSLVVGGQETQYF	TGTGCCAGCAGCTTAGTCGTGGGGGGGCAAGAGACCCAGTACTTC
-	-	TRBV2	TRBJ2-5	CASSVSRGETQYF	TGTGCCAGCAGTGTGAGTCGCGGGGAGACCCAGTACTTC
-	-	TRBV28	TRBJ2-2	CASSSNTGELFF	TGTGCCAGCAGCTCGAACACCGGGGAGCTGTTTTTT